This T cell receptor (beta chain) was sequenced in a study of T cell responses to AZD1222 COVID-19 vaccine (dated by TCRdb to 2020 to 2022). The study in broad terms: TCR sequencing covered more than 230 trial participants: 207 given two doses of AZD1222 and about 26 given two doses of MenACWY control vaccine. Trial participants were enrolled into age subgroups of 18-55, 56-69 and 70-plus years, which contained approximately 150, 28 and 58 TCR-sequenced participants, respectively. Findings and caveats that apply to the study as a whole: Conclusions about previously exposed vaccinees are limited, since just 6 or 7 AZD1222 recipients were seropositive for SARS-CoV-2 at baseline. The 56-69-year group was small, and its depth increase did not reach significance, likely because of low power. Epitopes outside the regions mutated in the B.1.351 and B.1.1.7 variants were reportedly recognized by nearly half of the unique spike-specific TCRs. CD4 TCRs associated with the vaccine covered the entire spike protein, and the dominant responses were in regions 160-218 and 743-854. No day 14 peak-response samples were available, so repertoires were characterized only after the peak T cell response. A significant rise in spike-specific TCR breadth and depth was observed after two AZD1222 doses relative to day 0 and relative to MenACWY recipients. Most participants were white British and females outnumbered males, and the authors suggested that clonal diversity may have been underestimated.

The CDR3 regions of human TCRbeta chains were subjected to immunosequencing. As for the authors' bioinformatics: Repertoire TCRs were checked for matches against a reference library of SARS-CoV-2-specific TCRs that had been generated using the MIRA antigen-specificity platform. Breadth was defined as the fraction of unique TCRs that were SARS-CoV-2-associated. Depth was defined as the fraction of total T cells that were SARS-CoV-2-associated. Using the MIRA data, each spike-specific TCR was assigned both to the spike region to which the TCR was reactive and to a CD4 or CD8 class. Log10-transformed breadth and depth values were compared by one-way ANOVA with Sidak's multiple comparisons tests. The table comes from immuneACCESS by way of TCRdb, which keeps in-frame sequences with V and J called. Part of the clones is missing from these tables; in studies checked, under half for an unresolved V gene and the rest for unknown reasons. V and J calls plus clone size are reproduced from that table; the DNA served to infer D and trimming. This sample is represented by tens of thousands of clones; about 90% of them were singletons. The ten biggest clones cover less than 5.5% of the sample.

CDR1 and CDR2 (MNHEY, SVGAGI) derive from the germline V gene. The V end loses 6 bases and the J end loses 6 bases, and a stretch of 11 bases separates them. From cysteine to phenylalanine, the CDR3 is 12 amino acids long. The kept DNA is CDR3 alone, 36 bases in frame from the first base. The time point tag for this specimen amounts to: baseline before first vaccination. The intended sense of this specimen's treatment or condition label: meningococcal conjugate vaccine given as trial control. Samples from vaccinated people were obtained from the UK trials COV001 and COV002, which included a single-blind randomized controlled phase 2/3 trial of AZD1222 (ChAdOx1 nCoV-19) in healthy adults. Trial participant PBMC samples were collected at day 0 and day 28 after the second dose for TCRbeta chain sequencing. This clone was seen more than once but under ten times. The antigen it binds to is not known. Nothing much larger sits one base from this clone, and base qualities are not available.

Here the sequenced sample was peripheral blood, taken on day 0 of MenACWY control vaccination. The chain was built from TRBV6-5 and TRBJ1-1, with the D gene uncertain. The sequence came from an adult in good health. The CDR3 reads as follows: CASRPRGAEAFF. The nucleotide sequence reads TGTGCCAGCAGACCTCGCGGGGCTGAAGCTTTCTTT.